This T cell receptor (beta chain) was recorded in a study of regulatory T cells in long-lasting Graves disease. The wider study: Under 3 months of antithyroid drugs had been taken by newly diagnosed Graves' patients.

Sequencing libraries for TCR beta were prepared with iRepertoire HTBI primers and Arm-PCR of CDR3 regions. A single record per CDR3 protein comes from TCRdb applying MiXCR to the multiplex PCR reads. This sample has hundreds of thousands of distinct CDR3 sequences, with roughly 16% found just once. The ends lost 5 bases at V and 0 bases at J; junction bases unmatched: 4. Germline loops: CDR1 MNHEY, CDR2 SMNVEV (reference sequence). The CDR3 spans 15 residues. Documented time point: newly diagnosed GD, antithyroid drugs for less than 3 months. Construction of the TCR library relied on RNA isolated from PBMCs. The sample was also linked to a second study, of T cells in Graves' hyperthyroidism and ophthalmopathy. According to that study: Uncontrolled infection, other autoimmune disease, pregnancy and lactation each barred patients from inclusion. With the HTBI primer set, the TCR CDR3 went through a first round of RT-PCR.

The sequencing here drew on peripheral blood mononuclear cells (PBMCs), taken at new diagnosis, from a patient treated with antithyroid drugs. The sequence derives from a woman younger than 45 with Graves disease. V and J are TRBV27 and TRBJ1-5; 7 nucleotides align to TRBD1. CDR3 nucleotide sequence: TGTGCCAGCAGTACGGGACAGCTTAGCAATCAGCCCCAGCATTTT. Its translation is CASSTGQLSNQPQHF.